The 25 T cell receptor beta chains in this list originate from one sample, sequenced in a study of shared clonotypes between healthy human individuals. Repertoires were generated with immunoSEQ multiplex PCR, while TCRdb's copy carries only in-frame clones and drops some. The data contain millions of clones, approximately 92% of them seen just once; the ten biggest clones take up 0.11% to 0.15%. Source material: naive CD4+ T cells sorted from blood. The subset: CD45RA+ positively selected. The receptors shown here come from a man aged 18-30 years in good health.

The rearrangement links TRBV7-2 to TRBJ2-5; D may match TRBD1 or TRBD2 (5 bases each). The V gene's germline CDR1 is SGHTA and CDR2 FQGNSA. The germline V and J ends were trimmed by 2 bases and 2 bases, with 9 bases remaining between them. The CDR3 length is 14 residues. This chain's CDR3 is CASSLSGPQETQYF. The CDR3 bases are TGTGCCAGCAGCTTATCGGGGCCGCAAGAGACCCAGTACTTC.

Turning to this clone: The sample holds other DNA sequences that translate to the same CDR3. This chain joins TRBV5-1 and TRBJ1-3, with TRBD1 matching over 7 bases. After removal of 0 bases from V and 4 bases from J, the junction contained 1 base not matched to a gene. This CDR3 comprises 14 residues. Germline assignment: CDR1 SGHRS and CDR2 YFSETQ. CDR3 in amino acids: CASSLDRGGNTIYF. DNA for the CDR3: TGCGCCAGCAGCTTGGACAGGGGCGGAAACACCATATATTTT. Drawing the rest from reference TRBV5-1 and TRBJ1-3, the complete variable domain is KAGVTQTPRYLIKTRGQQVTLSCSPISGHRSVSWYQQTPGQGLQFLFEYFSETQRNKGNFPGRFSGRQFSNSRSEMNVSTLELGDSALYLCASSLDRGGNTIYFGEGSWLTVV.

This clone was detected a few times. V is TRBV30 and J is TRBJ1-3; the match to TRBD1 covers 7 bases. Trimming removed 4 bases from V and 4 bases from J; junction bases left unmatched: 7. This CDR3 is built from 14 residues. Germline V gene data show CDR1 as GTSNPN and CDR2 as SVGIG (reference sequence). This CDR3 reads CAWMGRGLGNTIYF. In DNA form, the CDR3 reads TGTGCCTGGATGGGCAGGGGGTTAGGAAACACCATATATTTT.

This chain joins TRBV11-2 and TRBJ1-3; D is possibly TRBD1 (5 bases). This CDR3 region has 16 residues. CDR1 is SGHAT and CDR2 is FQNNGV in the germline V gene. Trimming removed 1 base at V and 4 bases at J, with 14 bases between. The CDR3 region is CASSLAGTLGGNTIYF. DNA for the CDR3: TGTGCCAGCAGCTTAGCCGGGACCCTGGGGGGAAACACCATATATTTT. Based on the CDR3 plus reference TRBV11-2 and TRBJ1-3, the full variable domain is EAGVAQSPRYKIIEKRQSVAFWCNPISGHATLYWYQQILGQGPKLLIQFQNNGVVDDSQLPKDRFSAERLKGVDSTLKIQPAKLEDSAVYLCASSLAGTLGGNTIYFGEGSWLTVV.

The genes are TRBV6-6 and TRBJ1-5; TRBD1 matches at 8 bases. Germline loops: CDR1 MNHNY, CDR2 SVGAGI (reference sequence). The CDR3 has 15 amino acids. J lost 4 bases, V lost 5 bases, and 7 bases had no gene match. The CDR3 bases are TGTGCCAGCAGTCTCAATGGACAGGGTAATCAGCCCCAGCATTTT. It translates to CASSLNGQGNQPQHF.

With respect to this clone: Other DNA sequences of this sample code for an identical CDR3. The chain employs TRBV28 and TRBJ2-7; D call uncertain. V was trimmed by 4 bases and J by 4 bases, leaving 5 bases between them. The CDR3 is 11 residues long. CDR1 is MDHEN, CDR2 SYDVKM, per germline. DNA of the CDR3: TGTGCCAGCAGTTCGGGTTACGAGCAGTACTTC. Protein product: CASSSGYEQYF.

This chain uses TRBV18 with TRBJ2-4; TRBD2 matches 8 bases. This CDR3 spans 15 amino acids. Losses at the gene ends were 4 bases for V and 5 bases for J; bases not matched to a gene: 7. CDR1 and CDR2 (germline): KGHSH, LQKENI. CDR3 nucleotides: TGTGCCAGCTCACGAACGGGAGGGCCCCAAAACATTCAGTACTTC. Encoded protein: CASSRTGGPQNIQYF.

This clone was counted once. V usage is TRBV27 and J usage is TRBJ2-7; 7 nucleotides line up with TRBD1. Per germline, CDR1 MNHEY and CDR2 SMNVEV (reference sequence). The CDR3 is 14 amino acids. J gave up 2 bases and V 7 bases, and 8 bases lay outside the gene matches. The CDR3 bases are TGTGCCAGCACTCCACCGGGACAGACCTACGAGCAGTACTTC. Translated: CASTPPGQTYEQYF.

The chain's CDR3 is CASSTGTGKSSYEQYF. In nucleotides, the CDR3 is TGTGCCAGCAGCACCGGGACAGGGAAGAGCTCCTACGAGCAGTACTTC. V usage is TRBV11-2 and J usage is TRBJ2-7; 9 nucleotides agree with TRBD1. With 5 bases clipped from V and 0 bases from J, the junction kept 8 bases outside the gene matches. CDR1 is SGHAT, CDR2 FQNNGV, per germline. This CDR3 spans 16 amino acids.

This clone was recorded once. This chain links TRBV4-1 with TRBJ2-5, with D hard to call. The CDR3 loop spans 15 amino acids. Trimming removed 0 bases at V and 1 base at J, with 9 bases between. Germline loops: CDR1 MGHRA, CDR2 YSYEKL. The CDR3 here is CASSQDGSVQETQYF. CDR3 coding DNA: TGCGCCAGCAGCCAAGACGGAAGTGTCCAAGAGACCCAGTACTTC.

The chain links TRBV7-9 to TRBJ2-7; D might be TRBD2 (5 bases). This CDR3 comprises 14 residues. Germline CDR1 and CDR2: SEHNR and FQNEAQ (reference sequence). Between the trimmed V and J ends, which lost 2 bases and 0 bases, there was a span of 8 bases. The CDR3 spells CASSLSGNSYEQYF. CDR3 bases: TGTGCCAGCAGCTTATCCGGGAACTCCTACGAGCAGTACTTC. The variable domain in full, with the rest retrieved from reference TRBV7-9 and TRBJ2-7, is DTGVSQNPRHKITKRGQNVTFRCDPISEHNRLYWYRQTLGQGPEFLTYFQNEAQLEKSRLLSDRFSAERPKGSFSTLEIQRTEQGDSAMYLCASSLSGNSYEQYFGPGTRLTVT.

This chain uses TRBV9 with TRBJ1-5; 7 nucleotides align to TRBD1. The V and J ends lost 0 bases and 6 bases, in that order; junction bases with no gene match: 6. The CDR3 has 15 amino acids. The V gene's germline CDR1 is SGDLS and CDR2 YYNGEE. Here the CDR3 reads CASSVGAAGGQPQHF. CDR3 DNA: TGTGCCAGCAGCGTAGGGGCGGCAGGGGGTCAGCCCCAGCATTTT.

With respect to this clone: The identical CDR3 is also encoded by other nucleotide sequences in the sample. This chain uses TRBV19 with TRBJ2-6; 7 nucleotides match TRBD1. Looked up from germline, CDR1 is LNHDA and CDR2 is SQIVND (reference sequence). CDR3 size: 15 residues. Losses at the gene ends were 3 bases for V and 1 base for J; bases not matched to a gene: 0. The CDR3 DNA reads as TGTGCCAGTAGTATGACAGGGTCTGGGGCCAACGTCCTGACTTTC. Translated: CASSMTGSGANVLTF.

The rearrangement joins TRBV4-1 to TRBJ2-1; maybe TRBD2 (6 bases). CDR1 is MGHRA and CDR2 is YSYEKL in the germline V gene. Trimming pared 4 bases from V and 1 base from J, leaving 17 bases between. The CDR3 spans 17 residues. This CDR3 reads CASSLGVAGPSYNEQFF. For the CDR3, the DNA is TGCGCCAGCAGCCTAGGCGTGGCGGGGCCATCCTACAATGAGCAGTTCTTC.

The CDR3 region has the DNA TGTGCCAGCAGCGGGAGAGGTAGGACCCCAGACGAGCAGTACTTC. This gives the protein CASSGRGRTPDEQYF. This rearrangement joins TRBV5-8 to TRBJ2-7; perhaps TRBD2 as D (5 bases). The V end was cut by 4 bases, the J end by 5 bases, with 19 bases between. The CDR3 has 15 residues. Germline lookup yields CDR1 SGHTS and CDR2 YDEGEE.

The chain employs TRBV6-6 and TRBJ2-2, with D perhaps matching TRBD1 (6 bases). The length of the CDR3 is 15 residues. Germline loops: CDR1 MNHNY, CDR2 SVGAGI (reference sequence). Trimming shortened V by 2 bases and J by 1 base, and 8 bases separated the two germline ends. CDR3 in DNA: TGTGCCAGCAGTTACACAGGGATGAACACCGGGGAGCTGTTTTTT. Protein: CASSYTGMNTGELFF.

The chain joins TRBV5-1 to TRBJ1-6, with 12 bases that match TRBD1. This CDR3 contains 15 residues. The ends lost 4 bases at V and 10 bases at J; junction bases unmatched: 6. CDR1 is SGHRS, CDR2 YFSETQ, per germline. CDR3 loop: CASSNGTGGNSPLHF. CDR3 coding DNA: TGCGCCAGCAGCAACGGGACAGGGGGCAACTCACCCCTCCACTTT. Full variable domain (missing parts from reference TRBV5-1 and TRBJ1-6): KAGVTQTPRYLIKTRGQQVTLSCSPISGHRSVSWYQQTPGQGLQFLFEYFSETQRNKGNFPGRFSGRQFSNSRSEMNVSTLELGDSALYLCASSNGTGGNSPLHFGNGTRLTVT.

In its sample, this clone was seen once. This specimen includes other DNA sequences encoding the same CDR3. The rearrangement links TRBV5-1 to TRBJ2-7; 9 positions agree with TRBD2. J gave up 2 bases and V 1 base, and 4 bases lay outside the gene matches. This CDR3 region has 15 residues. Germline V gives CDR1 SGHRS, CDR2 YFSETQ. The CDR3 loop reads CASSLLAGDTYEQYF. CDR3 nucleotide sequence: TGCGCCAGCAGCTTGTTAGCGGGAGACACCTACGAGCAGTACTTC.

The chain couples TRBV27 to TRBJ1-1, with D possibly TRBD1 on 6 matching bases. Trimming cost V 6 bases and J 2 bases, with 19 bases left between them. This CDR3 has 16 amino acids. Germline assignment: CDR1 MNHEY and CDR2 SMNVEV (reference sequence). The CDR3: CASRKTGSRGNTEAFF. The CDR3 DNA reads TGTGCCAGCAGAAAAACAGGGTCAAGGGGAAACACTGAAGCTTTCTTT.

This chain uses TRBV30 with TRBJ1-3; D uncertain. V dropped 0 bases and J dropped 0 bases, with 9 bases sitting between them. This CDR3 has 15 residues. Germline values: CDR1 GTSNPN, CDR2 SVGIG (reference sequence). In DNA form, the CDR3 reads TGTGCCTGGAGTGTTTGGGGAAGCTCTGGAAACACCATATATTTT. Its translation: CAWSVWGSSGNTIYF.

The chain has TRBV7-9 and TRBJ2-2, with D uncertain. CDR3 size: 14 residues. Deletions cut 2 bases from V and 4 bases from J, with 8 bases between. Germline V lookup: CDR1 SEHNR, CDR2 FQNEAQ (reference sequence). Here the CDR3 DNA reads TGTGCCAGCAGCTTATATCTCGCCACCGGGGAGCTGTTTTTT. Its protein product is CASSLYLATGELFF.

The gene calls are TRBV6-6 and TRBJ2-2; D gene unclear. V lost 2 bases, J lost 6 bases, and 10 bases lay in between. Germline CDR1 and CDR2: MNHNY and SVGAGI (reference sequence). The CDR3 has 14 residues. CDR3 DNA sequence: TGTGCCAGCAGTTACATTCTCGGGCCCGGGGAGCTGTTTTTT. It encodes CASSYILGPGELFF.

J is TRBJ2-7 and V is TRBV28, with TRBD1 matching over 9 bases. CDR1 and CDR2 (germline): MDHEN, SYDVKM. V was clipped by 7 bases and J by 4 bases; unmatched bases: 2. This CDR3 spans 12 amino acids. The CDR3: CASKDRGYEQYF. Here the CDR3 DNA reads TGTGCCAGCAAGGACAGGGGTTACGAGCAGTACTTC.

This chain joins TRBV10-1 and TRBJ1-1; weak D call: TRBD1 (5 bases). V dropped 4 bases and J dropped 2 bases, with 14 bases sitting between them. Germline V CDR1 and CDR2: WNHNN, SYGVQD (reference sequence). The CDR3 has 15 amino acids. This CDR3 is CASSVGTGTNTEAFF. The CDR3 DNA is TGCGCCAGCAGTGTCGGGACCGGGACCAACACTGAAGCTTTCTTT.

The gene calls are TRBV5-1 and TRBJ2-7, with 9 bases identical to TRBD1. In germline, CDR1 is SGHRS, CDR2 YFSETQ. Trimming removed 0 bases from V and 2 bases from J; junction bases left unmatched: 3. This CDR3 contains 15 residues. The CDR3 spells CASSLGDRETYEQYF. The CDR3 region has the DNA TGCGCCAGCAGCTTGGGGGACAGGGAAACCTACGAGCAGTACTTC.